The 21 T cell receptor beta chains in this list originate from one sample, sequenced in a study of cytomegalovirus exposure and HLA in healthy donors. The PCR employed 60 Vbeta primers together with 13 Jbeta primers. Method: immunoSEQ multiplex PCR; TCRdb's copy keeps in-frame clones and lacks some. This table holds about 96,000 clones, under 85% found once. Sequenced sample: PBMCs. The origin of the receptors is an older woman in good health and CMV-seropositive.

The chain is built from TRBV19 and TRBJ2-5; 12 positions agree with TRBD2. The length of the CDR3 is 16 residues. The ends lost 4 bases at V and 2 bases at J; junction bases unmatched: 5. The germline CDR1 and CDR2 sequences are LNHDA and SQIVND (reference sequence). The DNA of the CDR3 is TGTGCCAGTAGTAGCCCTAGCGGGAGGGAGCAAGAGACCCAGTACTTC. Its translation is CASSSPSGREQETQYF.

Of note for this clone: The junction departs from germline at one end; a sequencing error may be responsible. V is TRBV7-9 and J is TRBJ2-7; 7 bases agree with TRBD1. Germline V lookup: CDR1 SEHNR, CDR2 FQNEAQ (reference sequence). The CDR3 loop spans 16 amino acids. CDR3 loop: CSSTLADGTVTYEQYF. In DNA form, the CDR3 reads TGTTCCAGCACCCTCGCGGACGGGACAGTCACCTACGAGCAGTACTTC.

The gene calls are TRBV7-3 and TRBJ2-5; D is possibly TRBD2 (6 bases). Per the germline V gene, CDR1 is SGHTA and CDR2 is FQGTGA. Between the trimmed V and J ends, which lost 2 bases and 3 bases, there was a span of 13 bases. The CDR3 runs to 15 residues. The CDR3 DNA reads TGTGCCAGCAGCTTATTTTCCGGGAGCAAAGAGACCCAGTACTTC. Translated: CASSLFSGSKETQYF.

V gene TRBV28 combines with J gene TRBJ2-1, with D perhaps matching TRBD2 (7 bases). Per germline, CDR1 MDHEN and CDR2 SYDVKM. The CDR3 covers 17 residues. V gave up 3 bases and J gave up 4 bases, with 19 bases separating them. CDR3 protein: CASSLGLGGVVYNEQFF. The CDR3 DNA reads TGTGCCAGCAGTTTGGGCCTAGGGGGGGTCGTGTACAATGAGCAGTTCTTC.

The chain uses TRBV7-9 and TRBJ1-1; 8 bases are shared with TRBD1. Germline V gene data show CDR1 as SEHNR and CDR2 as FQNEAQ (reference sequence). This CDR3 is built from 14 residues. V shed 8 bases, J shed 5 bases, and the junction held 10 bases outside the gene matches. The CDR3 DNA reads TGTGCCAGCCTGCGCGGACAGGGAGGAACTGAAGCTTTCTTT. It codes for CASLRGQGGTEAFF.

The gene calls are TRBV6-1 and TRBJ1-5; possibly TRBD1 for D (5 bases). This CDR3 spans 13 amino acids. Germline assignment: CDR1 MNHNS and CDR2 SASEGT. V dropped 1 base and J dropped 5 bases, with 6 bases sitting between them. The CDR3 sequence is CASSEGRDQPQHF. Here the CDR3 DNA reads TGTGCCAGCAGTGAAGGCAGGGATCAGCCCCAGCATTTT.

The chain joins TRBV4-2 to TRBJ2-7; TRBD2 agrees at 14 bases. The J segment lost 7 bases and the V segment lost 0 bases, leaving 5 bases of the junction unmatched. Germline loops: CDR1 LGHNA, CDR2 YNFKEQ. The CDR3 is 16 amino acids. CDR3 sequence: CASSQEPGLAGVEQYF. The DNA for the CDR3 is TGTGCCAGCAGCCAAGAACCGGGACTAGCGGGAGTAGAGCAGTACTTC.

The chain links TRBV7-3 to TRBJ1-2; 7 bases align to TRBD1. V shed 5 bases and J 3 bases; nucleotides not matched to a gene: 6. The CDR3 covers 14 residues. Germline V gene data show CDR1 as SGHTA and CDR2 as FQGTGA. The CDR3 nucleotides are TGTGCCAGCAGCCAACAGGGGTACGACTATGGCTACACCTTC. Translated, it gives CASSQQGYDYGYTF.

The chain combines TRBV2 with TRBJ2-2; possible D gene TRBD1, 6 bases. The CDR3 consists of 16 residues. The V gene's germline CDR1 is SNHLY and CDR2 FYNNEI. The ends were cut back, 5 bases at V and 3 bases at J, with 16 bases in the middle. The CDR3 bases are TGTGCCAGCAGTTTGAACCCAGGGGCTTACACCGGGGAGCTGTTTTTT. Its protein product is CASSLNPGAYTGELFF.

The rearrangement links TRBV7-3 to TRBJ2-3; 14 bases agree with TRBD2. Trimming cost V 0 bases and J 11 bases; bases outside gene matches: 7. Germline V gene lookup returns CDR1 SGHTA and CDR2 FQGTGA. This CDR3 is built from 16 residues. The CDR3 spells CASSLTSGTSGGEQYF. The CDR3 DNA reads TGTGCCAGCAGCTTAACGTCCGGGACTAGCGGGGGAGAGCAGTATTTT.

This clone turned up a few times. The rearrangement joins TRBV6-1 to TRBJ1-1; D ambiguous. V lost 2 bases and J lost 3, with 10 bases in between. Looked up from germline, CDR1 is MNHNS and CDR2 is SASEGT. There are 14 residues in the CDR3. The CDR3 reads CASSEPGLDTEAFF. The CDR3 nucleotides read TGTGCCAGCAGTGAACCCGGGTTGGACACTGAAGCTTTCTTT.

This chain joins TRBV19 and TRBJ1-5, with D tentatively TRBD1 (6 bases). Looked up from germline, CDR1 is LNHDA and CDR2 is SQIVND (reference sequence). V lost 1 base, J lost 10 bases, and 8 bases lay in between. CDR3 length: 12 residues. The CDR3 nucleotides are TGTGCCAGTAGTATAGGGACAGTTCCCCAGCATTTT. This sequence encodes CASSIGTVPQHF.

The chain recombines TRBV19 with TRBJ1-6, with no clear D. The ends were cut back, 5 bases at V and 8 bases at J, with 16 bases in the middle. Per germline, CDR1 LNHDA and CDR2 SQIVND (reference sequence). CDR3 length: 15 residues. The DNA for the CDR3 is TGTGCCAGTAGTCGCCGCGCGAGTGATGATTCACCCCTCCACTTT. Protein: CASSRRASDDSPLHF.

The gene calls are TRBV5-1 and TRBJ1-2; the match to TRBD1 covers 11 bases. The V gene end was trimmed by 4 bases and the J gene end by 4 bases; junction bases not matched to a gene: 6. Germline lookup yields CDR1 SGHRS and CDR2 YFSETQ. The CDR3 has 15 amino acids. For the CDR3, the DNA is TGCGCCAGCAGCCCGGGCGGACAGGGGGCCTATGGCTACACCTTC. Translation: CASSPGGQGAYGYTF.

For the CDR3, the DNA is TGTGCCAGCACCTCACGACGGACAGGGTCCAATGAGCAGTTCTTC. This translates into CASTSRRTGSNEQFF. V and J are TRBV7-6 and TRBJ2-1; 8 bases align to TRBD1. V lost 7 bases, J lost 6 bases, and 11 bases stayed unmatched. Germline V CDR1 and CDR2: SGHVS, FNYEAQ. This CDR3 has 15 amino acids.

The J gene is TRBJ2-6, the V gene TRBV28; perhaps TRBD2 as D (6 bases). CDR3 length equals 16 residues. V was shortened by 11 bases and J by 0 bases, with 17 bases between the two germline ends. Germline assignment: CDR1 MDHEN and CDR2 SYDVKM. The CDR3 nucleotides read TGTGCCTCGACCGGGGGTACCCCCTCTGGGGCCAACGTCCTGACTTTC. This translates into CASTGGTPSGANVLTF. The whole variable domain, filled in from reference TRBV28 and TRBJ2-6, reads DVKVTQSSRYLVKRTGEKVFLECVQDMDHENMFWYRQDPGLGLRLIYFSYDVKMKEKGDIPEGYSVSREKKERFSLILESASTNQTSMYLCASTGGTPSGANVLTFGAGSRLTVL.

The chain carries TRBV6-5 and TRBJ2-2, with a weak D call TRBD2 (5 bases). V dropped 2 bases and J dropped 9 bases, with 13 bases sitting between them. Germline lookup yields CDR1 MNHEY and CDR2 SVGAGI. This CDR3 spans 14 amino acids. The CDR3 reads CASSYGPGIRELFF. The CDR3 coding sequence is TGTGCCAGCAGTTACGGTCCGGGAATCAGGGAGCTGTTTTTT.

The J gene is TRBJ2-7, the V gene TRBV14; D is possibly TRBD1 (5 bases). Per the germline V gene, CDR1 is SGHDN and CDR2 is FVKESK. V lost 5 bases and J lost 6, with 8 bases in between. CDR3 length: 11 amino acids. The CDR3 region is CASSKRGEQYF. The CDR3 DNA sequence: TGTGCCAGCAGCAAAAGGGGCGAGCAGTACTTC.

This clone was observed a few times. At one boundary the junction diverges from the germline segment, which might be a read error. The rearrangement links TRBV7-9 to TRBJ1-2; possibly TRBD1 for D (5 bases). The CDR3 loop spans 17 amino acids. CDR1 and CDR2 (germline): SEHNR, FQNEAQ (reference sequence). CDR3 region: CSSSLASTARVDYGYTF. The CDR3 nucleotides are TGTTCCAGCAGCTTAGCATCGACAGCCCGAGTCGACTATGGCTACACCTTC.

CDR3 nucleotides: TGTGCCAGCAGTGAGGAACTTTCCCCCGGGACAGCAGGGAGCGATGAGCAGTTCTTC. It translates to CASSEELSPGTAGSDEQFF. The rearrangement links TRBV27 to TRBJ2-1; TRBD1 matches 7 bases. The ends lost 5 bases at V and 8 bases at J; junction bases unmatched: 24. Germline assignment: CDR1 MNHEY and CDR2 SMNVEV (reference sequence). This CDR3 is 19 amino acids long.

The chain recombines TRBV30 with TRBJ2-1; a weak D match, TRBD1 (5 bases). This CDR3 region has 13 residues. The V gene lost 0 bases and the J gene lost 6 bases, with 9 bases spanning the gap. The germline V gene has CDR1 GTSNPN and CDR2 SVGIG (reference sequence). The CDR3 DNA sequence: TGTGCCTGGAGTGTAATTGGGGCCAATGAGCAGTTCTTC. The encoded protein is CAWSVIGANEQFF. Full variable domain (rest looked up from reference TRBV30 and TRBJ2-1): SQTIHQWPATLVQPVGSPLSLECTVEGTSNPNLYWYRQAAGRGLQLLFYSVGIGQISSEVPQNLSASRPQDRQFILSSKKLLLSDSGFYLCAWSVIGANEQFFGPGTRLTVL.